This entry is about one T cell receptor beta chain. Libraries were prepared by immunoSEQ multiplex PCR; TCRdb keeps only in-frame clonotypes and omits some of them. Of around 8,000 clones listed, roughly 71% are singletons. Time point described: after neoadjuvant nivolumab, at surgical resection. This sample was included in a study of neoadjuvant anti-PD-1 for oral cavity cancer. The sequences come from PBMCs, collected after nivolumab (anti-PD-1) treatment. This TCR derives from a person aged 40 to 85 with oral cavity squamous cell carcinoma.

The CDR3 sequence is CASSLKGAPSYEQYF. CDR3 bases: TGTGCCAGCAGTTTAAAAGGGGCGCCCTCCTACGAGCAGTACTTC. The gene calls are TRBV27 and TRBJ2-7; TRBD1 is a possible D gene (5 bases). Germline assignment: CDR1 MNHEY and CDR2 SMNVEV (reference sequence). The CDR3 is made up of 15 amino acids. Between the trimmed V and J ends, which lost 2 bases and 0 bases, there was a span of 11 bases.